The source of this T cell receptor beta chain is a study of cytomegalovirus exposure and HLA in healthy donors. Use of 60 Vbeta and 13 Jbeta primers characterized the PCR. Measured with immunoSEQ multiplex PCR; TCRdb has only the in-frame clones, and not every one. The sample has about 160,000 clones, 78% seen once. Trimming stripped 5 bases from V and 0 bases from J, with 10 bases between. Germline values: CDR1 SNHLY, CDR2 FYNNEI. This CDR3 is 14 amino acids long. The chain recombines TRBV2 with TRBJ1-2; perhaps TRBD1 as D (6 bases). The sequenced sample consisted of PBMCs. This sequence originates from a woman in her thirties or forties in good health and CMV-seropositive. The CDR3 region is CASSYTGTNYGYTF. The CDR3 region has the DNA TGTGCCAGCAGTTACACAGGGACTAACTATGGCTACACCTTC.